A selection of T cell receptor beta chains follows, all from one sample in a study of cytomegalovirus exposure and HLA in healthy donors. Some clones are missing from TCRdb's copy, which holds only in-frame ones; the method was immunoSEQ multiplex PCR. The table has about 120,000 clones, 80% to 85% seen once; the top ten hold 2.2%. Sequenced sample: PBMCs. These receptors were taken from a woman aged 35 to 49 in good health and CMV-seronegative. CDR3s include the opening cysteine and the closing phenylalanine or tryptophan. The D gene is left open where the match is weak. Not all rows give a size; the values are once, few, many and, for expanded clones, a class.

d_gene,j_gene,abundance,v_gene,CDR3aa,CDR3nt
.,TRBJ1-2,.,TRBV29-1,CSVEDRRAGGYTF,TGCAGCGTTGAAGATCGACGGGCGGGGGGCTACACCTTC
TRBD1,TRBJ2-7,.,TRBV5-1,CASSFPGTGNEQYF,TGCGCCAGCAGCTTTCCCGGGACAGGCAACGAGCAGTACTTC
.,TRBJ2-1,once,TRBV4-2,CASSPRIAYNEQFF,TGTGCCAGCAGCCCTAGGATAGCCTACAATGAGCAGTTCTTC
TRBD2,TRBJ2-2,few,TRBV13,CASSSGLAGGYTGELFF,TGTGCCAGCAGCTCCGGACTAGCGGGGGGGTACACCGGGGAGCTGTTTTTT
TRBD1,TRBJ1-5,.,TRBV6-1,CASSGGDRGGNQPQHF,TGTGCCAGCAGTGGAGGGGACAGGGGAGGAAATCAGCCCCAGCATTTT
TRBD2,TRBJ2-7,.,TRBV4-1,CASSPSGPRTSGYYEQYF,TGCGCCAGCAGCCCCTCCGGCCCGCGGACTAGCGGGTACTACGAGCAGTACTTC
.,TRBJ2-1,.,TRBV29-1,CSVDGQGDYNEQFF,TGCAGCGTTGACGGGCAGGGTGACTACAATGAGCAGTTCTTC
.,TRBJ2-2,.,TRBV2,CASMRERDTGELFF,TGTGCCAGCATGCGGGAAAGGGACACCGGGGAGCTGTTTTTT
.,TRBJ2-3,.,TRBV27,CASSLSRNRETDTQYF,TGTGCCAGCAGTTTATCGAGGAACAGGGAGACAGATACGCAGTATTTT
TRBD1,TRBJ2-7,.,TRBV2,CASRKGQVPYEQYF,TGTGCCAGCAGGAAGGGACAGGTTCCCTACGAGCAGTACTTC
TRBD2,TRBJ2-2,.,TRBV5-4,CASSLGLAGVTGELFF,TGTGCCAGCAGCCTCGGACTAGCGGGGGTCACCGGGGAGCTGTTTTTT
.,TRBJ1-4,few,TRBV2,CASSSQGLNEKLFF,TGTGCCAGCAGTTCCCAGGGTCTAAATGAAAAACTGTTTTTT
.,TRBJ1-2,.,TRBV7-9,CASSLVQGNYGYTF,TGTGCCAGCAGCTTAGTGCAGGGGAACTATGGCTACACCTTC
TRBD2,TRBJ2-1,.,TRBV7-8,CASSPLAGGRVEQFF,TGTGCCAGCAGCCCACTAGCGGGAGGGCGGGTTGAGCAGTTCTTC
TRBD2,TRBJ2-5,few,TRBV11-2,CASSLYWREAETQYF,TGTGCCAGCAGTCTCTACTGGCGGGAGGCGGAGACCCAGTACTTC
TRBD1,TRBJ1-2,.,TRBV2,CASTLDRGLNGYTF,TGTGCCAGCACTTTGGACAGGGGGCTTAACGGCTACACCTTC
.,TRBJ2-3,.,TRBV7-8,CASSPQRADTQYF,TGTGCCAGCAGCCCCCAGCGGGCAGATACGCAGTATTTT
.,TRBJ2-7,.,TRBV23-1,CASSRKEPRDF,TGCGCCAGCAGCCGCAAGGAACCTCGGGACTTC
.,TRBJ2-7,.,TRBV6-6,CASSYGDLGGSYEQYF,TGTGCCAGCAGTTACGGCGACCTGGGGGGCTCCTACGAGCAGTACTTC
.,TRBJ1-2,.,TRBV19,CASTERTASIYGYTF,TGTGCCAGTACCGAGAGGACAGCGTCGATCTATGGCTACACCTTC
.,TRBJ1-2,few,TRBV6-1,CASSVGRSPRGYTF,TGTGCCAGCAGTGTAGGTCGCTCCCCGAGGGGCTACACCTTC
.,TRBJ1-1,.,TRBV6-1,CASSEVRNTEAFF,TGTGCCAGCAGTGAAGTGCGGAACACTGAAGCTTTCTTT
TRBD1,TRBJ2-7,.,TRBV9,CASSQGGAGGYEQYF,TGTGCCAGCAGCCAAGGGGGTGCAGGGGGCTACGAGCAGTACTTC
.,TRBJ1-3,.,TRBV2,CASTLAGNTIYF,TGTGCCAGCACCTTGGCCGGAAACACCATATATTTT
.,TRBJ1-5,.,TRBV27,CASSSYTGEPQHF,TGTGCCAGCAGTTCGTACACCGGGGAGCCCCAGCATTTT